A selection of T cell receptor beta chains follows, all from one sample in a study of T cell responses to AZD1222 COVID-19 vaccine. Produced via immunoSEQ multiplex PCR; TCRdb's table is partial and in-frame only. The table records 180,000 or so clones, 94% of them present only once. This specimen consisted of peripheral blood, obtained on day 0 of AZD1222 vaccination. These receptors were taken from an adult in good health. CDR3s include the opening cysteine and the closing phenylalanine or tryptophan. D genes are given only for firm matches. For some rows the clone size is stated as once, few or many, or as a class when expanded; others skip it.

D	V	J	size	DNA	CDR3
.	TRBV30	TRBJ1-6	once	TGTGCCTGGACGCCTGAGGGTTCACCCCTCCACTTT	CAWTPEGSPLHF
.	TRBV27	TRBJ2-1	.	TGTGCCAGCAGTTTACGCCCCTTCGGGGGGCGCTCCTACAATGAGCAGTTCTTC	CASSLRPFGGRSYNEQFF
TRBD2	TRBV5-4	TRBJ2-1	.	TGTGCCAGCAGCTTGGCAGCGGGAGGGCAATACAATGAGCAGTTCTTC	CASSLAAGGQYNEQFF
.	TRBV28	TRBJ1-1	.	TGTGCCAGCAGAGGAGTTCTGAACACTGAAGCTTTCTTT	CASRGVLNTEAFF
TRBD2	TRBV2	TRBJ2-1	.	TGTGCCAGCAGTGAAGCTTGGAGCCTAGCGGGAGGGGTTAGGTATGAGCAGTTCTTC	CASSEAWSLAGGVRYEQFF
TRBD1	TRBV7-9	TRBJ1-3	.	TGTGCCAGCAGCTCGGGACAGTCCTCTGGAAACACCATATATTTT	CASSSGQSSGNTIYF
.	TRBV13	TRBJ2-2	.	TGTGCCAGCAGCTTAGCATCCGCCGGGGAGCTGTTTTTT	CASSLASAGELFF
.	TRBV6-5	TRBJ1-1	.	TGTGCCAGCAGATCCCTCTCAGGGAACACTGAAGCTTTCTTT	CASRSLSGNTEAFF
.	TRBV19	TRBJ1-2	.	TGTGCCAGTAGTATAAATCCGAGCCCCAAGACCTACCTTGGCTACACCTTC	CASSINPSPKTYLGYTF
TRBD2	TRBV19	TRBJ2-5	.	TGTGCCAGTAGTATGGTAGCGGGAGGGCCGGGGACCCAGTACTTC	CASSMVAGGPGTQYF
.	TRBV14	TRBJ2-5	.	TGTGCCAGCAGCCAAGTTGGAGAGACCCAGTACTTC	CASSQVGETQYF
TRBD2	TRBV19	TRBJ2-1	.	TGTGCCAGTAGTGGGACTAGCGGGCGAACCAATGAGCAGTTCTTC	CASSGTSGRTNEQFF
TRBD2	TRBV9	TRBJ2-4	.	TGTGCCAGCAGCCCTATGACCAGCGGGGTTCAGTACTTC	CASSPMTSGVQYF
TRBD1	TRBV9	TRBJ2-7	.	TGTGCCAGCAGCGTAGTGGCCGGGACAGGGGACCACGAGCAGTACTTC	CASSVVAGTGDHEQYF